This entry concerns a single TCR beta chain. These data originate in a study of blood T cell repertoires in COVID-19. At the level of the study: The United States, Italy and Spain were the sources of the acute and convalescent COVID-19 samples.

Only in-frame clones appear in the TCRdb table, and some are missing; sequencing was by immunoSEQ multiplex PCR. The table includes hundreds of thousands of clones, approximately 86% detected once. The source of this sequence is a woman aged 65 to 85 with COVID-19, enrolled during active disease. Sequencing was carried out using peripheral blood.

The CDR3, as DNA: TGCGCCAGCAGCTTTCGGGGGACAGGATGGGGTGCGGACCTGGGCTACACCTTC. Translated, it gives CASSFRGTGWGADLGYTF. The chain carries TRBV5-1 and TRBJ1-2; 8 bases map to TRBD1. J gave up 8 bases and V 2 bases, and 20 bases lay outside the gene matches. CDR1 SGHRS and CDR2 YFSETQ come from the germline V gene. The CDR3 spans 18 residues.